In its sample, the clone carrying this T cell receptor (beta chain) was seen a few times. Antigen specificity is unknown. Repertoires were generated with immunoSEQ multiplex PCR, while TCRdb's copy carries only in-frame clones and drops some. The table lists over 9,500 clones, 29% of them singletons. The data stem from a study of T cells in localized non-small cell lung cancer. The germline V gene has CDR1 SQVTM and CDR2 ANQGSEA. The CDR3 extends over 14 amino acids. V gave up 4 bases and J gave up 2 bases, with 12 bases separating them. Overall study results and limits: Researchers found a median approximately 55 of the top 100 tumor clones in adjacent lung. Tumor trailed uninvolved adjacent lung in T cell clonality, which peaked there. Density of T cells in blood, when higher, went with longer overall survival.

The receptor comes from a man between 40 and 70 years old with stage I lung adenocarcinoma. The chain has TRBV29-1 and TRBJ1-3, with a possible D match to TRBD1 (5 bases). The source was lung tumor tissue, collected before any cancer treatment. The DNA for the CDR3 is TGCAGCGTTGGCGGGGGGGAAGCTGGAAACACCATATATTTT. This sequence encodes CSVGGGEAGNTIYF.